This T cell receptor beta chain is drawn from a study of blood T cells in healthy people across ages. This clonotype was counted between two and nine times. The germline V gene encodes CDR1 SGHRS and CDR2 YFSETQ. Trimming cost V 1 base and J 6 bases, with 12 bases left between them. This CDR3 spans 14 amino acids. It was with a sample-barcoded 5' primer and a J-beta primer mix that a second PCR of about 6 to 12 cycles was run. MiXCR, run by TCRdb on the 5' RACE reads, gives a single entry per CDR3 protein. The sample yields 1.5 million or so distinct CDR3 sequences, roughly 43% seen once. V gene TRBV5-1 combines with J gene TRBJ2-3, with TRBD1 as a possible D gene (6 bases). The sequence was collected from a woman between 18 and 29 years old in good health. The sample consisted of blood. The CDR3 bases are TGCGCCAGCAGCTTGACAGGGCTGTGGGATACGCAGTATTTT. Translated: CASSLTGLWDTQYF. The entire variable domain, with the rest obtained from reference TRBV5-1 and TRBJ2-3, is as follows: KAGVTQTPRYLIKTRGQQVTLSCSPISGHRSVSWYQQTPGQGLQFLFEYFSETQRNKGNFPGRFSGRQFSNSRSEMNVSTLELGDSALYLCASSLTGLWDTQYFGPGTRLTVL.